The 11 T cell receptor beta chains in this list originate from one sample, sequenced in a study of shared clonotypes between healthy human individuals. The repertoire was sequenced with immunoSEQ multiplex PCR; TCRdb's copy has only in-frame clones and lacks some. Among some 1.5 million clones listed, about 96% were seen once. Sequenced: naive CD4+ T cells sorted from blood. Stated subset: CD45RA+ positively selected. Source of these receptors: a man aged 25-45 years in good health.

This clone was counted a single time. The rearrangement links TRBV6-1 to TRBJ2-3; D perhaps matches TRBD2 (6 bases). Germline loops: CDR1 MNHNS, CDR2 SASEGT. Trimming shortened V by 2 bases and J by 4 bases, and 19 bases separated the two germline ends. The CDR3 is 17 amino acids. Here the CDR3 DNA reads TGTGCCAGCAGTGAAACCGGAATCGGCGGGACTGCAGATACGCAGTATTTT. Protein product: CASSETGIGGTADTQYF.

The V gene is TRBV25-1, the J gene TRBJ2-1; TRBD2 agrees at 9 bases. Looked up from germline, CDR1 is MGHDK and CDR2 is SYGVNS. The length of the CDR3 is 15 residues. V shed 6 bases and J 7 bases; nucleotides not matched to a gene: 10. CDR3 nucleotides: TGTGCCAGCAGGAGCATAGCGGGAGACGGAAATGAGCAGTTCTTC. Encoded protein: CASRSIAGDGNEQFF.

The chain recombines TRBV9 with TRBJ1-1; 9 bases are shared with TRBD1. V shed 0 bases and J 4 bases; nucleotides not matched to a gene: 10. The length of the CDR3 is 17 residues. CDR1 SGDLS and CDR2 YYNGEE come from the germline V gene. In DNA form, the CDR3 reads TGTGCCAGCAGCGTAGTGCCTGCAGAGACAGGGGGCACTGAAGCTTTCTTT. The encoded protein is CASSVVPAETGGTEAFF.

As regards this clone: Other DNA variants within this sample encode the same CDR3. Here the CDR3 DNA reads TGCGCCAGCAGCCCGAGCGGGACGACCTACAATGAGCAGTTCTTC. As protein: CASSPSGTTYNEQFF. This chain uses TRBV5-1 with TRBJ2-1; 7 bases fit TRBD2. CDR1 and CDR2 (germline): SGHRS, YFSETQ. The CDR3 is 15 amino acids. With 4 bases clipped from V and 2 bases from J, the junction kept 6 bases outside the gene matches.

For the CDR3, the DNA is TGTGCCAGCAGCTCCCCTCGGGGGGATCCCTCGGTTGAAGCTTTCTTT. Its translation is CASSSPRGDPSVEAFF. The chain is built from TRBV5-6 and TRBJ1-1, with a tentative D call TRBD1 (5 bases). This CDR3 is 16 amino acids long. CDR1 and CDR2 (germline): SGHDT, YYEEEE. The germline V and J ends were trimmed by 3 bases and 7 bases, with 22 bases remaining between them.

This rearrangement joins TRBV29-1 to TRBJ2-1; the D gene could be TRBD1 or TRBD2 (5 bases each). V shed 7 bases and J shed 3 bases, with 16 bases lying between them. The CDR3 runs 14 residues. Germline values: CDR1 SQVTM, CDR2 ANQGSEA. This CDR3 reads CSARGTFDYNEQFF. The DNA for the CDR3 is TGCAGCGCCCGAGGGACGTTTGACTACAATGAGCAGTTCTTC.

The chain couples TRBV7-9 to TRBJ2-7, with D perhaps TRBD2 (6 bases). Trimming took 4 bases from V and 0 from J, leaving 13 bases between them. The CDR3 runs 15 residues. The V gene's germline CDR1 is SEHNR and CDR2 FQNEAQ (reference sequence). CDR3 DNA: TGTGCCAGCAGCTCTCGGGAGCTGAGCTCCTACGAGCAGTACTTC. Translated, it gives CASSSRELSSYEQYF.

The rearrangement joins TRBV9 to TRBJ2-1; 7 positions agree with TRBD2. Germline V gives CDR1 SGDLS, CDR2 YYNGEE. The CDR3 runs to 15 residues. J lost 3 bases, V lost 4 bases, and 7 bases had no gene match. The CDR3 region is CASSPGVAGYNEQFF. DNA of the CDR3: TGTGCCAGCAGCCCCGGAGTAGCGGGCTACAATGAGCAGTTCTTC.

V gene TRBV5-5 combines with J gene TRBJ2-1; TRBD2 agrees at 11 bases. With V trimmed by 6 bases and J by 0 bases, 5 bases remained unmatched. CDR1 is SGHKS, CDR2 YYEKEE, per germline (reference sequence). The CDR3 covers 16 residues. The CDR3 DNA reads TGTGCCAGCACCATGGGACTAGCGGACTCCTACAATGAGCAGTTCTTC. It codes for CASTMGLADSYNEQFF.

The chain joins TRBV11-2 to TRBJ1-2; no firm D call. CDR1 and CDR2 (germline): SGHAT, FQNNGV. V dropped 5 bases and J dropped 7 bases, with 20 bases sitting between them. The CDR3 consists of 15 residues. CDR3 protein: CASSHLFREEGGYTF. Here the CDR3 DNA reads TGTGCCAGCAGCCATTTATTTAGGGAGGAGGGTGGCTACACCTTC.

This chain links TRBV5-1 with TRBJ2-5; 8 nucleotides agree with TRBD2. The trim removed 0 bases at V and 13 bases at J, leaving 17 bases unmatched. Germline values: CDR1 SGHRS, CDR2 YFSETQ. CDR3 size: 16 residues. The CDR3 loop reads CASSLALGRAGGNPYF. CDR3 DNA sequence: TGCGCCAGCAGCTTGGCACTCGGGAGGGCCGGGGGTAATCCGTACTTC.